This T cell receptor beta chain was recorded in a study of cytomegalovirus exposure and HLA in healthy donors. Overall study context: Within an early data release were about 85 million unique TCRs drawn from HLA-typed donors.

With V trimmed by 5 bases and J by 2 bases, 4 bases remained unmatched. Germline CDR1 is MNHNS and CDR2 is SASEGT. The CDR3 extends over 14 amino acids. Study-level results: Association of 17,000 or so TCR beta sequences with HLA alleles was found at 0.05 false discovery rate in a later analysis. The study had only CMV serostatus as immune exposure information.

To note about this clone: Antigen unknown.

Primers: 60 Vbeta forward and 13 Jbeta reverse. Some clones are missing from TCRdb's copy, which holds only in-frame ones; the method was immunoSEQ multiplex PCR. The table has 84,000 or so clones, roughly 80% seen once; the top ten hold around 3.4%. V is TRBV6-1 and J is TRBJ1-2; 8 bases are shared with TRBD1. The sequencing input was PBMCs. The sequence derives from a man aged 45-65 years in good health and CMV-seronegative. The CDR3 loop is CASSPGTGNYGYTF. CDR3 coding DNA: TGTGCCAGCAGTCCCGGGACAGGAAACTATGGCTACACCTTC.